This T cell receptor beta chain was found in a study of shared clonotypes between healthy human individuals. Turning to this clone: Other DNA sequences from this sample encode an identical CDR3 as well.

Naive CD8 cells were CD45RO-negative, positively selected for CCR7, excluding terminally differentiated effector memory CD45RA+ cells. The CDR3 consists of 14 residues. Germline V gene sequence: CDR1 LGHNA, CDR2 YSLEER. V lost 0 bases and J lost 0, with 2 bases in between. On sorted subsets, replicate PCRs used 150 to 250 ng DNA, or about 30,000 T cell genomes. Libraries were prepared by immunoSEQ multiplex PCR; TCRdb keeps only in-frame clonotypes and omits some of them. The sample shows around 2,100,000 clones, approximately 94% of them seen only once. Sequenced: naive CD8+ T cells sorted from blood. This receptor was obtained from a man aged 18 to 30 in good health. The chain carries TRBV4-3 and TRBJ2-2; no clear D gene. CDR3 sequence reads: CASSQDTNTGELFF. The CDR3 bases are TGCGCCAGCAGCCAAGACACGAACACCGGGGAGCTGTTTTTT.